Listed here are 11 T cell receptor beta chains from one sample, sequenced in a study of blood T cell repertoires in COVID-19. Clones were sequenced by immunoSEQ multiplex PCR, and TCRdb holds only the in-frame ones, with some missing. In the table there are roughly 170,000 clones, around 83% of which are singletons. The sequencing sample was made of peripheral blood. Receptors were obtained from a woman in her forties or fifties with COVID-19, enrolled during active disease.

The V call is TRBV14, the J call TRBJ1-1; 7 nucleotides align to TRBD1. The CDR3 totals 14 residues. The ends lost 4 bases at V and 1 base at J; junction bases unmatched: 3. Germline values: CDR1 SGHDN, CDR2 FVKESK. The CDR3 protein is CASSPYRGNTEAFF. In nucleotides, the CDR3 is TGTGCCAGCAGCCCGTACAGGGGGAACACTGAAGCTTTCTTT. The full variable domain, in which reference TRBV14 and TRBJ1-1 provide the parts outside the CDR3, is EAGVTQFPSHSVIEKGQTVTLRCDPISGHDNLYWYRRVMGKEIKFLLHFVKESKQDESGMPNNRFLAERTGGTYSTLKVQPAELEDSGVYFCASSPYRGNTEAFFGQGTRLTVV.

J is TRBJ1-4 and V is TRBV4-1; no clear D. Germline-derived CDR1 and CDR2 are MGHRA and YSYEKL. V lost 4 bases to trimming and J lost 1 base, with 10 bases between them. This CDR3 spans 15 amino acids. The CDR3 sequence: CASSPEGVTNEKLFF. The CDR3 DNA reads TGCGCCAGCAGCCCCGAGGGTGTAACTAATGAAAAACTGTTTTTT.

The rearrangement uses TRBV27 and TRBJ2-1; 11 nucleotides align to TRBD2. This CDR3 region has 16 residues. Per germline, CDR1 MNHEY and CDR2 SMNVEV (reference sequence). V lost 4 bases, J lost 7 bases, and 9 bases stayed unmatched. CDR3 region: CASSSTLAGGPNEQFF. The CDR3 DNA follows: TGTGCCAGCAGTTCCACGTTAGCGGGGGGGCCGAATGAGCAGTTCTTC.

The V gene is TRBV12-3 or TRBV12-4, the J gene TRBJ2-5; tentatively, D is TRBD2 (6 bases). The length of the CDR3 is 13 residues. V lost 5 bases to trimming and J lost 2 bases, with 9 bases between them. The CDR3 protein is CASSMGRQETQYF. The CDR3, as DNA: TGTGCCAGCAGTATGGGGAGGCAAGAGACCCAGTACTTC.

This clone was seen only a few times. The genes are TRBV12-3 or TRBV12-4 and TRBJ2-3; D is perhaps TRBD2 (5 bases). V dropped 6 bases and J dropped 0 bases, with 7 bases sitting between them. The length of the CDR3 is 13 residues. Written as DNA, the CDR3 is TGTGCCAGCAGCCGGGGAAGCACAGATACGCAGTATTTT. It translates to CASSRGSTDTQYF.

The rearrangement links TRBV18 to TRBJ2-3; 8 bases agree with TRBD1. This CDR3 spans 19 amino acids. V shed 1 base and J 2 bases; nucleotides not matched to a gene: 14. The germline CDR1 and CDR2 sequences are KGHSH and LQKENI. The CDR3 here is CASSPRTGNRYPYTDTQYF. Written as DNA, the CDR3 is TGTGCCAGCTCACCACGGACAGGGAACAGGTACCCTTACACAGATACGCAGTATTTT. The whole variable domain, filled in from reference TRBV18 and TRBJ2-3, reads NAGVMQNPRHLVRRRGQEARLRCSPMKGHSHVYWYRQLPEEGLKFMVYLQKENIIDESGMPKERFSAEFPKEGPSILRIQQVVRGDSAAYFCASSPRTGNRYPYTDTQYFGPGTRLTVL.

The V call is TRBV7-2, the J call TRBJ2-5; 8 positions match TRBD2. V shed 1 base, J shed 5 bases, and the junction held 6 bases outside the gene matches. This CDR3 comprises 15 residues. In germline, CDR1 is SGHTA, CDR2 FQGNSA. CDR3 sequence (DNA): TGTGCCAGCAGCTTAGGGGGGCCGGGAGGGGAGACCCAGTACTTC. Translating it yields CASSLGGPGGETQYF.

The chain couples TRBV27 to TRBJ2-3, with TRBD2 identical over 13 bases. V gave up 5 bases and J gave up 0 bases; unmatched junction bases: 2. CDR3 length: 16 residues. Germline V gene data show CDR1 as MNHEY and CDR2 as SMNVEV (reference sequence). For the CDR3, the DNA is TGTGCCAGCAGTCGGACTAGCGGGGGCAGCACAGATACGCAGTATTTT. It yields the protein CASSRTSGGSTDTQYF.

The CDR3, as DNA: TGTGCCAGCAGGCAGGCAGGCACGAACACTGAAGCTTTCTTT. The encoded protein is CASRQAGTNTEAFF. The chain combines TRBV2 with TRBJ1-1; D not certain. CDR3 length: 14 residues. In germline, CDR1 is SNHLY, CDR2 FYNNEI. Trimming took off 6 bases at V and 1 base at J, with 12 bases between the two ends.

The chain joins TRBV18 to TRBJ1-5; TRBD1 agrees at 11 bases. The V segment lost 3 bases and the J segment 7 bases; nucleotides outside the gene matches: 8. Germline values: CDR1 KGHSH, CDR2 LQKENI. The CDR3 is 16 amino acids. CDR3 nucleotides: TGTGCCAGCTCACCCGGACAGGGGGCCTTCGAGCAGCCCCAGCATTTT. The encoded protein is CASSPGQGAFEQPQHF.

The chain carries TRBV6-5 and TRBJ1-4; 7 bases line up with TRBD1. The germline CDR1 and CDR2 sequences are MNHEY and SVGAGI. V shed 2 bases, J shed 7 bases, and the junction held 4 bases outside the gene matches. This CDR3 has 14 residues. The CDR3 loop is CASSYGTVGEKLFF. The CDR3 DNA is TGTGCCAGCAGTTACGGGACAGTGGGTGAAAAACTGTTTTTT.